Included here is one T cell receptor beta chain sequence, with context. Its specificity is not known. This specimen belongs to a study of neurological immune-mediated disorders. Study-level findings and limits: HTLV-1-associated myelopathy ranked highest for TCR clonal expansion and multiple sclerosis lowest, beneath healthy controls.

The cDNA was generated through 5'RACE incorporating 10-nucleotide random UMIs. MiXCR, run by TCRdb on the 5' RACE reads, gives a single entry per CDR3 protein. The repertoire holds tens of thousands of distinct CDR3 sequences, with over 12% as singletons. The CDR3 spans 14 residues. V shed 3 bases, J shed 3 bases, and the junction held 5 bases outside the gene matches. The receptor was isolated from a woman aged 45-60 years with HTLV-1-associated myelopathy (HAM/TSP). V is TRBV12-3 or TRBV12-4 and J is TRBJ2-7, with TRBD1 matching 7 bases. The sample comprised PBMCs. The CDR3 nucleotides are TGTGCCAGCAGTTTCGACAGGGCGGACTACGAGCAGTACTTC. Translated, it gives CASSFDRADYEQYF.